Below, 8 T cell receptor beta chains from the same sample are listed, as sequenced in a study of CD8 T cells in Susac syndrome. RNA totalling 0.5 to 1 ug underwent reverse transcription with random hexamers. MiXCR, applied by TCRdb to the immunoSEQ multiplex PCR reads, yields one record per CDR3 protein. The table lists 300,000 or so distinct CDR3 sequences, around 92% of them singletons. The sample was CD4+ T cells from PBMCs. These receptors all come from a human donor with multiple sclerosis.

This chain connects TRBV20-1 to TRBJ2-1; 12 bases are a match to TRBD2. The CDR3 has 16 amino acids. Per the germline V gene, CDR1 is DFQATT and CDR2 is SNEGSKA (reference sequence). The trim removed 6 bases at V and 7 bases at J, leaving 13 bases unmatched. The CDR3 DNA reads TGCAGTGCCCCACCCCCGACTAGCGGGAGTCGGAATGAGCAGTTCTTC. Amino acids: CSAPPPTSGSRNEQFF.

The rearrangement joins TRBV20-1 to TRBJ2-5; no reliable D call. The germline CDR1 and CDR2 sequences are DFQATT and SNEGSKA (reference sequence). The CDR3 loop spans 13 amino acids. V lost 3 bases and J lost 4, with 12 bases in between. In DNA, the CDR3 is TGCAGTGCTAGGACACCTGGCCGAGAGACCCAGTACTTC. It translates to CSARTPGRETQYF.

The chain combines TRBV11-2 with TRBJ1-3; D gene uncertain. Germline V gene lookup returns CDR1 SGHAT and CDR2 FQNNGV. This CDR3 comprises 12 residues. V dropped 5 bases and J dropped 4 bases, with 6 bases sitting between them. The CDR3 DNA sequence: TGTGCCAGCAGCCAGGACGGAAACACCATATATTTT. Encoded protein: CASSQDGNTIYF.

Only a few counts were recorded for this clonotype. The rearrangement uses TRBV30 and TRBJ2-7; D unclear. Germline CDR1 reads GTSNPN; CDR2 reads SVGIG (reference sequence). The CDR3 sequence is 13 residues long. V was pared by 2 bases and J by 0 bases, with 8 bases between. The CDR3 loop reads CAWSQDSSYEQYF. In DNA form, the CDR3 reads TGTGCCTGGAGTCAGGATAGCTCCTACGAGCAGTACTTC.

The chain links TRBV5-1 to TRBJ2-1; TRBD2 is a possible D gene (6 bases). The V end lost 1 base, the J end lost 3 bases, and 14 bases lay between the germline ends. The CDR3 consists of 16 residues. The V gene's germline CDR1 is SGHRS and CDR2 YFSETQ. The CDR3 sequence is CASSLFSGVRYNEQFF. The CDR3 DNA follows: TGCGCCAGCAGCTTGTTTTCGGGGGTGCGCTACAATGAGCAGTTCTTC.

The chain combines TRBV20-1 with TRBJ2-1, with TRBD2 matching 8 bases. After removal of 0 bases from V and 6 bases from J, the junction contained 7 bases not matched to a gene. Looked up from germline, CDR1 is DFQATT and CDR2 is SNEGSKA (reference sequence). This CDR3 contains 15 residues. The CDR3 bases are TGCAGTGCTAGAGATCGGGCGGGAGGTCCCAATGAGCAGTTCTTC. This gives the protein CSARDRAGGPNEQFF.

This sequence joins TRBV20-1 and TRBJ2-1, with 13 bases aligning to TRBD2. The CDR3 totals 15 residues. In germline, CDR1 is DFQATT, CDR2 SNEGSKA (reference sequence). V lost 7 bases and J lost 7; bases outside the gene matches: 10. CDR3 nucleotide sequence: TGCAGTGGCCTTCCGGGACTAGCGGGGAATAATGAGCAGTTCTTC. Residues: CSGLPGLAGNNEQFF.

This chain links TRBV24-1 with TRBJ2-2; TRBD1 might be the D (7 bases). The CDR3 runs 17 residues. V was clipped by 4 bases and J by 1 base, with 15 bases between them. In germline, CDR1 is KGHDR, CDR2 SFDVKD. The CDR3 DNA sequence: TGTGCCACCAGTGACCCCGGGACAGCGGGGAACACCGGGGAGCTGTTTTTT. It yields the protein CATSDPGTAGNTGELFF.